These 5 T cell receptor delta chains came from one sample sequenced in a study of gamma-delta T cells after stem cell transplantation. TCRdb redid clone calling on the RT-PCR reads using CATT. This sample yields around 2,000 delta-chain clones, of which 0.9% to 1.4% are seen a single time; approximately 27% belongs to the top ten. Sequencing was done on a sample of gamma-delta T cells. These receptors came from a human donor. It is not recorded whose cells these are; they may come from a transplant donor.

There are a few counts of this clone. TCRdb's listed protein matches a much larger clone and diverges from this DNA's translation at residue 18, likely through a read error; the protein shown comes from the DNA. This chain joins TRDV2 and TRDJ1, with 10 bases lining up with TRDD3. V gave up 0 bases and J gave up 3 bases; unmatched junction bases: 27. This CDR3 comprises 23 residues. Germline loops: CDR1 GEAIGNYY, CDR2 EKD. CDR3 in amino acids: CACDTLTLLGDSLQPEYADKLIF. DNA of the CDR3: TGTGCCTGTGACACCCTTACCCTACTGGGGGATTCCCTCCAACCCGAGTACGCCGATAAACTCATCTTT.

Only a few counts were recorded for this clone. Given a far larger clone just one base away, this is likely a sequencing read error. The chain couples TRDV2 to TRDJ1, with a weak D call TRDD2 (6 bases). The CDR3 is 15 residues long. V lost 0 bases and J 1 base, leaving 11 bases between the germline ends. The V gene's germline CDR1 is GEAIGNYY and CDR2 EKD. CDR3 sequence (DNA): TGTGCCTGTGACACCGTCGTTCCTAGCACCGATAAACTCATCTTT. It specifies CACDTVVPSTDKLIF.

This clone was observed a few times. A single base is all that separates this from a far larger clone, so a read error is likely. The CDR3 spells CACENLLGDTNSWDTRQMFF. CDR3 nucleotide sequence: TGTGCCTGTGAAAATCTACTGGGGGATACCAACTCCTGGGACACCCGACAGATGTTTTTC. The V gene is TRDV2, the J gene TRDJ3; 12 bases map to TRDD3. V was clipped by 4 bases and J by 0 bases; unmatched bases: 9. The CDR3 runs 20 residues. Germline CDR1 is GEAIGNYY and CDR2 is EKD.

This chain links TRDV2 with TRDJ1; D is unclear. Germline V gives CDR1 GEAIGNYY, CDR2 EKD. The V end was cut by 5 bases, the J end by 13 bases, with 25 bases between. CDR3 length: 14 residues. The CDR3 loop reads CACGPVDFAGAPIF. CDR3 nucleotides: TGTGCCTGTGGCCCCGTTGATTTCGCCGGTGCACCCATCTTT.

To note about this clone: A far larger clone is one nucleotide away, so this likely arose from a read error. The V and J genes are TRDV2 and TRDJ2; TRDD3 matches at 7 bases. Germline lookup yields CDR1 GEAIGNYY and CDR2 EKD. This CDR3 is 15 amino acids long. The CDR3 loop is CACGTLGATSAQLFF. The CDR3 nucleotides read TGTGCCTGTGGCACCCTGGGGGCGACCTCAGCACAACTCTTCTTT.